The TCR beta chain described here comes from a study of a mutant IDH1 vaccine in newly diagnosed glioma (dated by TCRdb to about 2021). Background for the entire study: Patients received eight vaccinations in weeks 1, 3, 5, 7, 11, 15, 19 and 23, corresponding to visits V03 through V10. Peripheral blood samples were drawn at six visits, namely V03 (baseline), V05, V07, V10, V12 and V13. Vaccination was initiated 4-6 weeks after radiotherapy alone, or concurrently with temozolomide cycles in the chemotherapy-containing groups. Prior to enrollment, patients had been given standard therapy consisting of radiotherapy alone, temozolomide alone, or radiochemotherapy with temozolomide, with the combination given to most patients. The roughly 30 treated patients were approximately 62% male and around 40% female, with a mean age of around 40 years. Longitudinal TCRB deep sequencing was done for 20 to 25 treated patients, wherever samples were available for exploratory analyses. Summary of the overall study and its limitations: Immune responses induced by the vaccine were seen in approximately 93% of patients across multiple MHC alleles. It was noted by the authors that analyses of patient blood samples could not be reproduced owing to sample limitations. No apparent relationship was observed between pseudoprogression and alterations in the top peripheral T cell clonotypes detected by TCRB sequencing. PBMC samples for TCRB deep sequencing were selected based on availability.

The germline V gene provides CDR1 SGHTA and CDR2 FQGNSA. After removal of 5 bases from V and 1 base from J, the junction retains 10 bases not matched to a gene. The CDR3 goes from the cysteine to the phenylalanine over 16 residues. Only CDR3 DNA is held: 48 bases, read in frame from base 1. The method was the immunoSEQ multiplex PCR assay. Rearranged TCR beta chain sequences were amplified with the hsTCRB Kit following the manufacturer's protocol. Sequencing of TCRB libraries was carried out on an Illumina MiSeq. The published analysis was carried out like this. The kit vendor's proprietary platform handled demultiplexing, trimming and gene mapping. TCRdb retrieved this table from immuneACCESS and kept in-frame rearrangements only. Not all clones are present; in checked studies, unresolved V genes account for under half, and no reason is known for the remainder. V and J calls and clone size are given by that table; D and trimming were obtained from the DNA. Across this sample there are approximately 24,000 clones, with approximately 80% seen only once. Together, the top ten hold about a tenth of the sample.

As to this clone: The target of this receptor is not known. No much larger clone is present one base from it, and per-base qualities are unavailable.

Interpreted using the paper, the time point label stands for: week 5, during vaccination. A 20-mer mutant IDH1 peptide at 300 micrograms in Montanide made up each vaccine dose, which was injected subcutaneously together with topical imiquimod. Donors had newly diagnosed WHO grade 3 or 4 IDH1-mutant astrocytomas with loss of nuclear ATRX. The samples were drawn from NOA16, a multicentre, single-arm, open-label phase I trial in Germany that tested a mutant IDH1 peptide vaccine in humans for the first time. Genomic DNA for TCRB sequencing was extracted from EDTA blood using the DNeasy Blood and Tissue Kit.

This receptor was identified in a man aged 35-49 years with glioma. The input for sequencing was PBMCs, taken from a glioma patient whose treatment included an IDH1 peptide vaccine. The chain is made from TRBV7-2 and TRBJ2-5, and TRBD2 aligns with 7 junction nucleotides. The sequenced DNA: TGTGCCAGCAGCCCTCGGAGAGGGGAGGGCCAAGAGACCCAGTACTTC. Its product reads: CASSPRRGEGQETQYF.